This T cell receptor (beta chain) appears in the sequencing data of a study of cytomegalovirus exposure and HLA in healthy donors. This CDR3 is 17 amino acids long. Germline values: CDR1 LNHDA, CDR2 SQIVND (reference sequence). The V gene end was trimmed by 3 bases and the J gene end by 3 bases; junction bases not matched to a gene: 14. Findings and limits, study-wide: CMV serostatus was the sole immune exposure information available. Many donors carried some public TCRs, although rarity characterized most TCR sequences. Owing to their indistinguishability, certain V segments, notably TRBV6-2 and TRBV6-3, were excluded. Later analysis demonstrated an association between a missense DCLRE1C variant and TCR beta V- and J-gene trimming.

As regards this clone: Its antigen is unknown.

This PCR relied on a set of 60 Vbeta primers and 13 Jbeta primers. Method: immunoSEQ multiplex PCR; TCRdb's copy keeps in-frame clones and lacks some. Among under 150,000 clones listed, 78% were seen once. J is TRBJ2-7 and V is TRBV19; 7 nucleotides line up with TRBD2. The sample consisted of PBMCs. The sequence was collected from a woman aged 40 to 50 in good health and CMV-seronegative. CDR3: CASSMGEGDRPFYEQYF. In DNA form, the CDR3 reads TGTGCCAGTAGTATGGGGGAGGGAGACAGACCATTCTACGAGCAGTACTTC.